Each of the 15 T cell receptor beta chains below was sequenced from the same sample in a study of blood T cell repertoires in COVID-19. The repertoire was sequenced with immunoSEQ multiplex PCR; TCRdb's copy has only in-frame clones and lacks some. The sample shows roughly 200,000 clones, roughly 80% of them seen only once. The sample was peripheral blood. These receptors were collected from a woman in her sixties or seventies with acute or convalescent COVID-19.

The J gene is TRBJ1-1, the V gene TRBV29-1, with D possibly matching TRBD1 (5 bases). The V end was cut by 4 bases, the J end by 5 bases, with 17 bases between. Per germline, CDR1 SQVTM and CDR2 ANQGSEA. This CDR3 is built from 14 residues. The CDR3 DNA reads TGCAGCGTTGGAGTTTTGCAGGGAGGTACTGAAGCTTTCTTT. Residues: CSVGVLQGGTEAFF.

The chain uses TRBV19 and TRBJ2-7; 7 bases fit TRBD2. The germline V gene encodes CDR1 LNHDA and CDR2 SQIVND (reference sequence). Trimming at V came to 7 bases and at J to 2 bases, leaving 11 bases not matched to a gene. The CDR3 has 15 amino acids. The CDR3 sequence is CASTGVGDYAYEQYF. The CDR3 bases are TGTGCCAGTACAGGCGTGGGGGACTACGCCTACGAGCAGTACTTC.

The V and J genes are TRBV5-1 and TRBJ2-7; D not resolved. Trimming took 4 bases from V and 2 from J, leaving 7 bases between them. Germline values: CDR1 SGHRS, CDR2 YFSETQ. The CDR3 runs 12 residues. The CDR3 is CASSPRTYEQYF. Written as DNA, the CDR3 is TGCGCCAGCAGCCCGCGAACCTACGAGCAGTACTTC. Together with reference TRBV5-1 and TRBJ2-7, the CDR3 gives the full variable domain: KAGVTQTPRYLIKTRGQQVTLSCSPISGHRSVSWYQQTPGQGLQFLFEYFSETQRNKGNFPGRFSGRQFSNSRSEMNVSTLELGDSALYLCASSPRTYEQYFGPGTRLTVT.

This chain uses TRBV15 with TRBJ2-1, with D possibly TRBD2 on 5 matching bases. CDR3 length: 13 residues. Germline V gene data show CDR1 as LNHNV and CDR2 as YYDKDF (reference sequence). V was pared by 9 bases and J by 7 bases, with 16 bases between. CDR3 nucleotide sequence: TGTGCCACGCTCCGATTAGGAGGTAATGAGCAGTTCTTC. As protein: CATLRLGGNEQFF.

The rearrangement joins TRBV6-6 to TRBJ1-1; D gene unclear. Germline CDR1 reads MNHNY; CDR2 reads SVGAGI (reference sequence). The V and J ends lost 6 bases and 8 bases respectively, with 13 bases between them. This CDR3 spans 12 amino acids. CDR3 bases: TGTGCCAGCAGCTGGGAGACCCCAGAAGCTTTCTTT. This gives the protein CASSWETPEAFF.

This chain joins TRBV3-1 (or the pseudogene TRBV3-2) and TRBJ1-4, with D perhaps matching TRBD1 (5 bases). V was pared by 2 bases and J by 8 bases, with 6 bases between. Germline CDR1 is LGHDT and CDR2 is YNNKEL (reference sequence). This CDR3 comprises 12 residues. CDR3 nucleotides: TGTGCCAGCAGCCAAAGACAGGAAAAACTGTTTTTT. This translates into CASSQRQEKLFF.

Only a few counts were recorded for this clone. V and J are TRBV20-1 and TRBJ1-2; TRBD1 is a possible D gene (5 bases). Germline V gives CDR1 DFQATT, CDR2 SNEGSKA (reference sequence). Trimming shortened V by 6 bases and J by 7 bases, and 12 bases separated the two germline ends. The CDR3 spans 11 residues. The CDR3 region is CSATDTGGYTF. The CDR3 DNA reads TGCAGTGCGACGGATACAGGTGGCTACACCTTC.

The rearrangement links TRBV7-2 to TRBJ1-6, with TRBD1 identical over 8 bases. V was clipped by 5 bases and J by 7 bases; unmatched bases: 7. This CDR3 has 15 amino acids. In germline, CDR1 is SGHTA, CDR2 FQGNSA. CDR3 sequence reads: CASSPPWDRNSPLHF. In DNA form, the CDR3 reads TGTGCCAGCAGCCCTCCGTGGGACAGGAATTCACCCCTCCACTTT.

This chain links TRBV28 with TRBJ2-1, with 8 bases matching TRBD2. Germline assignment: CDR1 MDHEN and CDR2 SYDVKM. V lost 10 bases to trimming and J lost 7 bases; unmatched junction nucleotides: 15. CDR3 length: 15 residues. The chain's CDR3 is CATQTGGRNRNEQFF. The CDR3 nucleotides read TGTGCCACCCAAACGGGCGGGAGGAATAGGAATGAGCAGTTCTTC.

The genes are TRBV21-1 and TRBJ2-7; the tabulated D call, TRBD2, remains unverified against the DNA. TRBV21-1 has pseudogene status. CDR3 length equals 16 residues. The CDR3 region has the DNA TGTGCCAGCAGCAAAGAAGATTGGCTAGCGTCCCACGAGCAGTACTTC. Protein product: CASSKEDWLASHEQYF.

The rearrangement links TRBV5-1 to TRBJ2-5; 8 bases are shared with TRBD1. V shed 4 bases and J 1 base; nucleotides not matched to a gene: 6. Germline V gene lookup returns CDR1 SGHRS and CDR2 YFSETQ. The length of the CDR3 is 15 residues. CDR3 sequence: CASSPGQGGQETQYF. The CDR3 DNA is TGCGCCAGCAGCCCAGGACAGGGAGGCCAAGAGACCCAGTACTTC.

The chain is built from TRBV2 and TRBJ2-3, with 9 nucleotides matching TRBD1. The CDR3 consists of 15 residues. Germline V CDR1 and CDR2: SNHLY, FYNNEI. Trimming removed 6 bases from V and 5 bases from J; junction bases left unmatched: 9. The CDR3 DNA is TGTGCCAGCAGCGACGGACAGGGGAGGGAAGATACGCAGTATTTT. Translation: CASSDGQGREDTQYF.

The chain is built from TRBV4-2 and TRBJ2-3, with 9 bases that match TRBD1. CDR3 length: 16 amino acids. Germline CDR1 LGHNA, CDR2 YNFKEQ. V trimming: 3 bases; J trimming: 1 base; junction bases outside the gene matches: 5. The CDR3 loop reads CASSHDYRGRTDTQYF. The CDR3 DNA is TGTGCCAGCAGCCACGATTACAGGGGGCGCACAGATACGCAGTATTTT.

Written as DNA, the CDR3 is TGTGCCAGCAGCTTACTGAATCAGCCCCAGCATTTT. It yields the protein CASSLLNQPQHF. The gene calls are TRBV5-6 and TRBJ1-5; no firm D call. CDR1 SGHDT and CDR2 YYEEEE come from the germline V gene. Between the trimmed V and J ends, which lost 2 bases and 4 bases, there was a span of 4 bases. The CDR3 spans 12 residues. Combining the CDR3 with reference TRBV5-6 and TRBJ1-5 gives the whole variable domain DAGVTQSPTHLIKTRGQQVTLRCSPKSGHDTVSWYQQALGQGPQFIFQYYEEEERQRGNFPDRFSGHQFPNYSSELNVNALLLGDSALYLCASSLLNQPQHFGDGTRLSIL.

This chain links TRBV7-2 with TRBJ1-1; D may be TRBD1 (5 bases). V was clipped by 5 bases and J by 10 bases, with 14 bases between them. Germline CDR1 is SGHTA and CDR2 is FQGNSA. The CDR3 has 12 amino acids. The CDR3 region has the DNA TGTGCCAGCAGCCGTACTTGGGGGGGAGCTTTCTTT. Its protein is CASSRTWGGAFF.